This is a list of T cell receptor beta chains from one sample in a study of beta chain features in type 1 diabetes. The method was immunoSEQ multiplex PCR; TCRdb's version includes in-frame clones alone and lacks a portion of them. The sample records about 160,000 clones, 8.1% being singletons. Specimen: central memory CD4+ T cells from blood. These receptor sequences come from a man aged 18 to 29 in good health. The CDR3 runs from the conserved cysteine through the conserved F or W. D genes are given only for firm matches.

v_call: TRBV27
cdr3_length: 14
d_call: .
j_call: TRBJ2-7
cdr3_aa: CASSFQGGAYEQYF

v_call: TRBV2
cdr3_length: 15
d_call: .
j_call: TRBJ1-1
cdr3_aa: CASSDRGGGSTEAFF

v_call: TRBV7-2
cdr3_length: 15
d_call: .
j_call: TRBJ2-3
cdr3_aa: CASSLGSIRADTQYF

v_call: TRBV7-2
cdr3_length: 15
d_call: TRBD2
j_call: TRBJ2-5
cdr3_aa: CASSLNGGAQETQYF

v_call: TRBV5-1
cdr3_length: 13
d_call: .
j_call: TRBJ2-5
cdr3_aa: CASSLGYGETQYF

v_call: TRBV9
cdr3_length: 15
d_call: TRBD2
j_call: TRBJ2-1
cdr3_aa: CASGSLTGGHNEQFF

v_call: TRBV7-2
cdr3_length: 15
d_call: TRBD2
j_call: TRBJ2-7
cdr3_aa: CASSSRLAGGGEQYF

v_call: TRBV19
cdr3_length: 16
d_call: .
j_call: TRBJ2-6
cdr3_aa: CASSNPGFSGANVLTF

v_call: TRBV5-1
cdr3_length: 15
d_call: .
j_call: TRBJ2-7
cdr3_aa: CASKSVFRGNNEQYF

v_call: TRBV21-1
cdr3_length: 15
d_call: .
j_call: TRBJ1-4
cdr3_aa: CASSKVGQGEQKLFF

v_call: TRBV5-1
cdr3_length: 14
d_call: TRBD1
j_call: TRBJ2-7
cdr3_aa: CASSPTGQFYEQYF

v_call: TRBV28
cdr3_length: 15
d_call: TRBD1
j_call: TRBJ2-2
cdr3_aa: CASSLTGSGTGELFF

v_call: TRBV29-1
cdr3_length: 15
d_call: .
j_call: TRBJ1-2
cdr3_aa: CSVQKNQQGGYGYTF

v_call: TRBV19
cdr3_length: 15
d_call: TRBD2
j_call: TRBJ2-7
cdr3_aa: CASSSAASGEYEQYF

v_call: TRBV28
cdr3_length: 14
d_call: .
j_call: TRBJ2-5
cdr3_aa: CASKESGGWETQYF

v_call: TRBV7-6
cdr3_length: 13
d_call: .
j_call: TRBJ2-3
cdr3_aa: CASSLFGTDTQYF

v_call: TRBV5-1
cdr3_length: 17
d_call: TRBD2
j_call: TRBJ2-1
cdr3_aa: CASRQTPTSGTYNEQFF

v_call: TRBV10-3
cdr3_length: 14
d_call: .
j_call: TRBJ1-2
cdr3_aa: CAISHGEANYGYTF

v_call: TRBV4-3
cdr3_length: 13
d_call: .
j_call: TRBJ2-7
cdr3_aa: CASSQDLGSEQYF

v_call: TRBV5-1
cdr3_length: 13
d_call: .
j_call: TRBJ1-6
cdr3_aa: CASSLGDNSPLHF

v_call: TRBV5-8
cdr3_length: 15
d_call: TRBD1
j_call: TRBJ2-1
cdr3_aa: CASSFGQEHYNEQFF

v_call: TRBV7-3
cdr3_length: 15
d_call: .
j_call: TRBJ2-1
cdr3_aa: CASSLTSGLYNEQFF

v_call: TRBV5-1
cdr3_length: 15
d_call: TRBD1
j_call: TRBJ1-6
cdr3_aa: CASSADRVLDSPLHF

v_call: TRBV6-5
cdr3_length: 11
d_call: .
j_call: TRBJ2-5
cdr3_aa: CASSFGETQYF

v_call: TRBV19
cdr3_length: 16
d_call: .
j_call: TRBJ1-1
cdr3_aa: CASKRQGSLMNTEAFF

v_call: TRBV6-5
cdr3_length: 16
d_call: .
j_call: TRBJ2-7
cdr3_aa: CASSYRYRVGSYEQYF

v_call: TRBV6-6
cdr3_length: 14
d_call: TRBD1
j_call: TRBJ1-5
cdr3_aa: CASSYRQGSQPQHF

v_call: TRBV11-3
cdr3_length: 13
d_call: .
j_call: TRBJ2-7
cdr3_aa: CASSLGFSYEQYF

v_call: TRBV11-2
cdr3_length: 15
d_call: TRBD1
j_call: TRBJ2-1
cdr3_aa: CASSLRQGVENEQFF

v_call: TRBV19
cdr3_length: 13
d_call: .
j_call: TRBJ1-1
cdr3_aa: CASSIFGVSEAFF

v_call: TRBV5-1
cdr3_length: 15
d_call: .
j_call: TRBJ2-7
cdr3_aa: CASSLAGSGSYEQYF

v_call: TRBV7-8
cdr3_length: 15
d_call: .
j_call: TRBJ1-6
cdr3_aa: CASSPLYGDSSPLHF

v_call: TRBV7-2
cdr3_length: 14
d_call: .
j_call: TRBJ1-1
cdr3_aa: CASSWGEVNTEAFF

v_call: TRBV2
cdr3_length: 12
d_call: TRBD1
j_call: TRBJ1-2
cdr3_aa: CASQQGAYGYTF

v_call: TRBV27
cdr3_length: 17
d_call: TRBD1
j_call: TRBJ1-5
cdr3_aa: CASSPKRTGWGNQPQHF

v_call: TRBV5-1
cdr3_length: 19
d_call: TRBD2
j_call: TRBJ2-1
cdr3_aa: CASSSTSGSASFSYNEQFF

v_call: TRBV7-2
cdr3_length: 15
d_call: TRBD1
j_call: TRBJ2-7
cdr3_aa: CASSFMTGALYEQYF

v_call: TRBV9
cdr3_length: 13
d_call: .
j_call: TRBJ1-5
cdr3_aa: CARTPGARGVKHF

v_call: TRBV2
cdr3_length: 14
d_call: .
j_call: TRBJ2-1
cdr3_aa: CASIHASSYNEQFF

v_call: TRBV2
cdr3_length: 13
d_call: .
j_call: TRBJ2-2
cdr3_aa: CASIGGNTGELFF

v_call: TRBV27
cdr3_length: 16
d_call: TRBD1
j_call: TRBJ2-2
cdr3_aa: CASRPGTGGRTGELFF

v_call: TRBV2
cdr3_length: 13
d_call: TRBD1
j_call: TRBJ2-7
cdr3_aa: CASSGTGGVEQYF

v_call: TRBV7-2
cdr3_length: 13
d_call: TRBD1
j_call: TRBJ1-5
cdr3_aa: CASSPDRDQPQHF

v_call: TRBV5-6
cdr3_length: 15
d_call: .
j_call: TRBJ1-3
cdr3_aa: CASSHRWVSGNTIYF

v_call: TRBV9
cdr3_length: 13
d_call: .
j_call: TRBJ1-1
cdr3_aa: CASSANGQSEAFF

v_call: TRBV15
cdr3_length: 15
d_call: .
j_call: TRBJ2-7
cdr3_aa: CATSRDYGAAYEQYF

v_call: TRBV12-5
cdr3_length: 12
d_call: .
j_call: TRBJ2-7
cdr3_aa: CASGLSGDLQYF

v_call: TRBV11-2
cdr3_length: 15
d_call: .
j_call: TRBJ2-1
cdr3_aa: CASSFLRGAYNEQFF

v_call: TRBV20-1
cdr3_length: 11
d_call: TRBD1
j_call: TRBJ1-2
cdr3_aa: CSASEDRRFTF

v_call: TRBV7-2
cdr3_length: 17
d_call: TRBD2
j_call: TRBJ2-5
cdr3_aa: CASSLGPGGARGETQYF

v_call: TRBV2
cdr3_length: 14
d_call: .
j_call: TRBJ1-2
cdr3_aa: CASRLEGLGYGYTF

v_call: TRBV7-2
cdr3_length: 14
d_call: .
j_call: TRBJ2-5
cdr3_aa: CASSLEVRVATQYF

v_call: TRBV5-1
cdr3_length: 13
d_call: .
j_call: TRBJ2-7
cdr3_aa: CASSPPLVGEQYF

v_call: TRBV6-5
cdr3_length: 14
d_call: .
j_call: TRBJ1-4
cdr3_aa: CASRETGTNEKLFF